The 19 T cell receptor beta chains below all came from one sample that was sequenced in a study of blood T cell repertoires in COVID-19. Generated by immunoSEQ multiplex PCR, the TCRdb table keeps only in-frame clones and is missing some. The data contain roughly 100,000 clones, 80% to 90% of them singletons. Sequences were obtained from peripheral blood. The origin of the receptors is a man older than 75 with acute or convalescent COVID-19.

The chain couples TRBV7-3 to TRBJ1-6, with D hard to call. The ends were cut back, 0 bases at V and 9 bases at J, with 6 bases in the middle. The CDR3 covers 13 residues. The germline gives CDR1 SGHTA, CDR2 FQGTGA. The CDR3 sequence: CASSLTLRSPLHF. DNA of the CDR3: TGTGCCAGCAGCTTAACATTGCGTTCACCCCTCCACTTT.

The sample holds one count of this clone. This sequence joins TRBV4-3 and TRBJ1-3; 8 nucleotides match TRBD1. The J segment lost 5 bases and the V segment lost 0 bases, leaving 9 bases of the junction unmatched. Germline V gene sequence: CDR1 LGHNA, CDR2 YSLEER. The CDR3 is 17 residues long. The CDR3 region has the DNA TGCGCCAGCAGCCAAGATGCAATCGGGACAGGAAGAAACACCATATATTTT. Protein product: CASSQDAIGTGRNTIYF.

The chain employs TRBV30 and TRBJ1-1, with D perhaps matching TRBD1 (5 bases). The V end lost 0 bases, the J end lost 2 bases, and 7 bases lay between the germline ends. Germline V gene data show CDR1 as GTSNPN and CDR2 as SVGIG (reference sequence). This CDR3 is built from 13 residues. The DNA for the CDR3 is TGTGCCTGGAGTGTGGGGCGCAACACTGAAGCTTTCTTT. Its protein is CAWSVGRNTEAFF.

On this clone: Different DNA sequences within this sample yield the same CDR3. The chain is built from TRBV12-3 or TRBV12-4 and TRBJ1-2; D is ambiguous. The V end was cut by 1 base, the J end by 5 bases, with 8 bases between. This CDR3 region has 13 residues. CDR3 sequence (DNA): TGTGCCAGCAGTTTAGACAGAGTATATGGCTACACCTTC. Residues: CASSLDRVYGYTF.

V is TRBV19 and J is TRBJ2-2; D remains unclear. CDR1 and CDR2 from the germline V gene are LNHDA and SQIVND (reference sequence). The CDR3 is 15 amino acids. Trimming left V 3 bases short and J 1 base short, with 9 bases between. The CDR3 sequence: CASSMNSGNTGELFF. The CDR3 DNA reads as TGTGCCAGTAGTATGAATTCGGGGAACACCGGGGAGCTGTTTTTT.

This chain links TRBV19 with TRBJ2-7; a weak D match, TRBD1 (5 bases). This CDR3 spans 14 amino acids. The V gene's germline CDR1 is LNHDA and CDR2 SQIVND (reference sequence). Trimming removed 10 bases from V and 1 base from J, with 17 bases in between. CDR3 DNA: TGTGCCACCTCAAACCGTCGACAGTCCTACGAGCAGTACTTC. Translating it yields CATSNRRQSYEQYF.

The chain combines TRBV10-2 with TRBJ2-2; TRBD2 matches 13 bases. Per germline, CDR1 WSHSY and CDR2 SAAADI. Trimming took 4 bases from V and 7 from J; bases not matched to a gene: 3. This CDR3 contains 15 residues. CDR3 DNA: TGCGCCAGCAGTGGACTAGCGGGAGGCGGCGGGGAGCTGTTTTTT. Amino acid sequence: CASSGLAGGGGELFF.

The sample holds a few counts of this clone. The gene calls are TRBV9 and TRBJ2-1, with D perhaps TRBD2 (6 bases). There are 13 residues in the CDR3. Germline CDR1 is SGDLS and CDR2 is YYNGEE. V was clipped by 2 bases and J by 10 bases, with 13 bases between them. Written as DNA, the CDR3 is TGTGCCAGCAGCGTTCAAACTAGCACCGAGCAGTTCTTC. It specifies CASSVQTSTEQFF.

The chain carries TRBV7-2 and TRBJ2-1, with 8 positions matching TRBD1. The V and J ends lost 6 bases and 6 bases, in that order; junction bases with no gene match: 10. The CDR3 contains 15 residues. CDR1 and CDR2 (germline): SGHTA, FQGNSA. The CDR3 coding sequence is TGTGCCAGCAGTCAAGACAGGGGATATCTCAATGAGCAGTTCTTC. Encoded protein: CASSQDRGYLNEQFF.

V is TRBV7-9 and J is TRBJ2-3, with TRBD1 matching over 7 bases. Trimming took 4 bases from V and 2 from J; bases not matched to a gene: 3. The CDR3 is made up of 14 amino acids. Germline lookup yields CDR1 SEHNR and CDR2 FQNEAQ (reference sequence). The DNA for the CDR3 is TGTGCCAGCAGCTGGGGACAGTCCACAGATACGCAGTATTTT. This translates into CASSWGQSTDTQYF.

The rearrangement links TRBV6-5 to TRBJ2-5, with 7 bases aligning to TRBD1. This CDR3 contains 13 residues. Germline-derived CDR1 and CDR2 are MNHEY and SVGAGI. Trimming took 3 bases from V and 5 from J; bases not matched to a gene: 3. CDR3 in DNA: TGTGCCAGCAGTTATACAGGGGACGAGACCCAGTACTTC. Its protein is CASSYTGDETQYF.

This chain connects TRBV28 to TRBJ2-4; 15 bases agree with TRBD2. The germline V gene has CDR1 MDHEN and CDR2 SYDVKM. With V trimmed by 6 bases and J by 8 bases, 8 bases remained unmatched. The CDR3 runs to 16 residues. The CDR3 coding sequence is TGTGCCAGCAGATCGGGACTAGCGGGAGGTAGGCACATTCAGTACTTC. Translating it yields CASRSGLAGGRHIQYF.

This clone has a single count. The rearrangement links TRBV10-3 to TRBJ2-7; TRBD2 is a possible D gene (5 bases). V was clipped by 5 bases and J by 5 bases, with 10 bases between them. Germline CDR1 ENHRY, CDR2 SYGVKD. The CDR3 totals 12 residues. The CDR3 here is CAISTRYDEQYF. CDR3 nucleotides: TGTGCCATCAGTACTAGATACGACGAGCAGTACTTC.

This clone is a singleton in its sample. The V and J genes are TRBV6-2 or TRBV6-3 and TRBJ1-2; D gene uncertain. V was shortened by 0 bases and J by 4 bases, with 9 bases between the two germline ends. The germline CDR1 and CDR2 sequences are MNHEY and SVGEGT. The CDR3 length is 14 residues. CDR3 amino acids: CASSYSGLVYGYTF. CDR3 nucleotide sequence: TGTGCCAGCAGTTACTCAGGACTAGTCTATGGCTACACCTTC.

This clone was detected only a few times. V and J are TRBV28 and TRBJ1-6; 7 nucleotides agree with TRBD1. The CDR3 runs 12 residues. The V gene's germline CDR1 is MDHEN and CDR2 SYDVKM. After removal of 7 bases from V and 8 bases from J, the junction contained 2 bases not matched to a gene. In DNA form, the CDR3 reads TGTGCCAGCAACACAGGGGATTCACCCCTCCACTTT. Its translation is CASNTGDSPLHF. The complete variable domain, with remaining parts taken from reference TRBV28 and TRBJ1-6, reads DVKVTQSSRYLVKRTGEKVFLECVQDMDHENMFWYRQDPGLGLRLIYFSYDVKMKEKGDIPEGYSVSREKKERFSLILESASTNQTSMYLCASNTGDSPLHFGNGTRLTVT.

In its sample, this clone was seen a few times. The chain is built from TRBV9 and TRBJ1-1, with unresolved D. Trimming cost V 1 base and J 0 bases, with 4 bases left between them. The CDR3 is made up of 13 amino acids. Germline V gives CDR1 SGDLS, CDR2 YYNGEE. The CDR3 DNA is TGTGCCAGCAGCGTACAGGTGAACACTGAAGCTTTCTTT. Encoded protein: CASSVQVNTEAFF.

CDR3 protein: CASSPNRDQPQHF. The CDR3 DNA reads as TGTGCCAGCTCACCCAACAGGGATCAGCCCCAGCATTTT. The chain combines TRBV18 with TRBJ1-5; tentative D call: TRBD1 (6 bases). The germline V gene has CDR1 KGHSH and CDR2 LQKENI. Trimming shortened V by 3 bases and J by 5 bases, and 8 bases separated the two germline ends. The CDR3 consists of 13 residues.

This clone showed up just once. The genes are TRBV5-4 and TRBJ1-6, with TRBD1 matching over 9 bases. The CDR3 has 14 amino acids. Trimming removed 2 bases from V and 9 bases from J; junction bases left unmatched: 3. From germline, CDR1 is SGHNT and CDR2 YYREEE (reference sequence). CDR3 sequence (DNA): TGTGCCAGCAGCTTCACAGGGGGCGGTTCACCCCTCCACTTT. Its translation is CASSFTGGGSPLHF.

The V call is TRBV7-8, the J call TRBJ1-6; weak D call: TRBD1 (6 bases). V gave up 5 bases and J gave up 15 bases, with 17 bases separating them. The germline V gene has CDR1 SGHVS and CDR2 FQNEAQ. The CDR3 length is 13 residues. The CDR3 is CASSARTDPRLHF. CDR3 coding DNA: TGTGCCAGCAGCGCCCGGACAGACCCTCGCCTCCACTTT.